One sample yielded the 13 T cell receptor beta chains listed below, sequenced in a study of molecular identifiers for immune sequencing clone quantification. Each CDR3 protein gets one entry after TCRdb re-called the PCR reads with MiXCR. This table holds approximately 97,000 distinct CDR3 sequences, more than 20% found once. Sequencing was done on a sample of naive CD8+ T cells from blood, with Jurkat cell RNA spiked in. Sample subset: FACS-sorted CD8+CD4-CCR7+CD45RA+ naive T cells. These receptors were collected from a human donor in good health. Some libraries in this study had Jurkat cell RNA spiked in.

This clonotype was counted ten times or more. The rearrangement links TRBV27 to TRBJ2-3, with TRBD2 matching 7 bases. The CDR3 totals 17 residues. The trim removed 2 bases at V and 4 bases at J, leaving 12 bases unmatched. Looked up from germline, CDR1 is MNHEY and CDR2 is SMNVEV (reference sequence). In nucleotides, the CDR3 is TGTGCCAGCAGTTTACTCACCCCTCTAGCGGATCCAGATACGCAGTATTTT. Translation: CASSLLTPLADPDTQYF.

The rearrangement uses TRBV5-6 and TRBJ2-7; 9 bases map to TRBD1. Germline V gene lookup returns CDR1 SGHDT and CDR2 YYEEEE. The V segment lost 4 bases and the J segment 0 bases; nucleotides outside the gene matches: 8. This CDR3 has 16 amino acids. CDR3 DNA sequence: TGTGCCAGCAGCCAGCGGACAGGGGCCGACTCCTACGAGCAGTACTTC. Its translation: CASSQRTGADSYEQYF.

In regard to this clonotype: The conserved closing phenylalanine or tryptophan is absent in this CDR3, likely reflecting a read error. The J gene is TRBJ1-1, the V gene TRBV4-1, with D hard to call. Per germline, CDR1 MGHRA and CDR2 YSYEKL. The CDR3 is made up of 13 amino acids. The ends were cut back, 1 base at V and 4 bases at J, with 7 bases in the middle. The CDR3 DNA reads as TGCGCCAGCAGCCAAGGGAGGCTCACTGAAGCTTTCTCT. This codes for CASSQGRLTEAFS.

This clonotype occurred many times. The chain couples TRBV12-3 or TRBV12-4 to TRBJ1-5; possible D gene TRBD1, 5 bases. The CDR3 loop spans 13 amino acids. V lost 4 bases, J lost 7 bases, and 11 bases lay in between. The CDR3 protein is CASSYPKGQPQHF. In DNA form, the CDR3 reads TGTGCCAGCAGTTACCCTAAGGGGCAGCCCCAGCATTTT.

In its sample, this clonotype was seen many times. V and J are TRBV4-3 and TRBJ2-1, with D possibly matching TRBD2 (5 bases). Trimming shortened V by 0 bases and J by 5 bases, and 8 bases separated the two germline ends. The length of the CDR3 is 14 residues. CDR1 and CDR2 from the germline V gene are LGHNA and YSLEER. CDR3 loop: CASSQDTGNNEQFF. The CDR3 bases are TGCGCCAGCAGCCAAGATACCGGGAACAATGAGCAGTTCTTC.

As regards this clonotype: Since a much larger clone is just one base distant, this may be a read error. V gene TRBV20-1 combines with J gene TRBJ2-2, with TRBD2 as a possible D gene (6 bases). In germline, CDR1 is DFQATT, CDR2 SNEGSKA (reference sequence). This CDR3 has 14 residues. In DNA form, the CDR3 reads TGCAATGGGGAGGACCGGGGATCTTCCGGGGAGCTGTTTTTT. Protein: CNGEDRGSSGELFF.

The rearrangement links TRBV27 to TRBJ1-1; D not resolved. This CDR3 comprises 14 residues. CDR1 is MNHEY, CDR2 SMNVEV, per germline (reference sequence). V dropped 3 bases and J dropped 1 base, with 9 bases sitting between them. The CDR3 coding sequence is TGTGCCAGCAGTTTCGGCGGAACGAACACTGAAGCTTTCTTT. This encodes CASSFGGTNTEAFF.

In regard to this clonotype: A much larger clone lies a single base off, so this may be a read error. A read error is likely, as this CDR3 ends without the conserved phenylalanine or tryptophan. V is TRBV19 and J is TRBJ2-3; D remains unclear. Germline CDR1 reads LNHDA; CDR2 reads SQIVND (reference sequence). Deletions cut 10 bases from V and 0 bases from J, with 11 bases between. The CDR3 length is 13 residues. The CDR3 DNA sequence: TGTGCCACCTCTGAGACTAGCACAGATACGCAGTATTAT. Protein: CATSETSTDTQYY.

For this clonotype: This likely comes from a read error, as the CDR3 has no conserved phenylalanine or tryptophan at its end. The rearrangement uses TRBV27 and TRBJ2-3, with D hard to call. The V end was cut by 4 bases, the J end by 6 bases, with 11 bases between. The CDR3 covers 13 residues. The germline V gene encodes CDR1 MNHEY and CDR2 SMNVEV (reference sequence). The CDR3 spells CASSSHLVDTQYL. CDR3 nucleotide sequence: TGTGCCAGCAGTTCCCACCTCGTTGATACGCAGTATTTA.

To note about this clonotype: One base away lies a much larger clone, so this may be a sequencing read error. The chain carries TRBV20-1 and TRBJ1-4, with a tentative D call TRBD1 (5 bases). Trimming stripped 0 bases from V and 9 bases from J, with 20 bases between. CDR3 length: 16 residues. Germline assignment: CDR1 DFQATT and CDR2 SNEGSKA (reference sequence). The CDR3 loop is CSARDRTGTLGKKLFF. The CDR3 DNA is TGCAGTGCTAGAGATCGAACCGGGACCCTAGGAAAAAAACTGTTTTTT.

Many counts were recorded for this clonotype. The V and J genes are TRBV7-9 and TRBJ1-1; D is perhaps TRBD1 (6 bases). The germline CDR1 and CDR2 sequences are SEHNR and FQNEAQ (reference sequence). The CDR3 has 13 amino acids. V was pared by 5 bases and J by 5 bases, with 12 bases between. CDR3 sequence (DNA): TGTGCCAGCAGCCGCAGGGGTGAAACTGAAGCTTTCTTT. Amino acids: CASSRRGETEAFF.

This clonotype was seen at least ten times. This chain joins TRBV27 and TRBJ2-7; 10 bases line up with TRBD1. Looked up from germline, CDR1 is MNHEY and CDR2 is SMNVEV (reference sequence). This CDR3 has 16 amino acids. The J segment lost 1 base and the V segment lost 5 bases, leaving 8 bases of the junction unmatched. The CDR3 nucleotides are TGTGCCAGCAGTCCGGGACAGGGGCGGTTTTCCTACGAGCAGTACTTC. This sequence encodes CASSPGQGRFSYEQYF.

This clonotype has ten or more counts. The chain joins TRBV2 to TRBJ2-7; possible D gene TRBD2, 6 bases. V lost 8 bases, J lost 5 bases, and 16 bases lay in between. The CDR3 loop spans 13 amino acids. CDR1 is SNHLY, CDR2 FYNNEI, per germline. The CDR3 nucleotides are TGTGCCAGCTCCCGGGGACTGGAGGACGAGCAGTACTTC. Translated: CASSRGLEDEQYF.